A single sample is the source of the 11 T cell receptor beta chains below, sequenced in a study of blood T cells in healthy people across ages. A second PCR of roughly 7 to 11 cycles used a sample-barcoded 5' primer and a J-beta primer mix. One entry per CDR3 protein, called by TCRdb with MiXCR from the 5' RACE reads. The sample carries roughly 1.9 million distinct CDR3 sequences, roughly 43% recorded once. The source material was blood. Source of these receptors: a human donor in good health.

The chain joins TRBV3-1 to TRBJ2-5; TRBD2 aligns across 7 bases. This CDR3 comprises 15 residues. CDR1 is LGHDT and CDR2 is YNNKEL in the germline V gene (reference sequence). V lost 4 bases and J lost 1; bases outside the gene matches: 6. DNA for the CDR3: TGTGCCAGCAGCCCGACGAGGACTAGCCAAGAGACCCAGTACTTC. Amino acids: CASSPTRTSQETQYF.

Only one count was recorded for this clonotype. The V gene is TRBV20-1, the J gene TRBJ2-7, with 7 bases identical to TRBD1. The CDR3 runs 13 residues. V lost 6 bases and J lost 7; bases outside the gene matches: 12. Germline CDR1 is DFQATT and CDR2 is SNEGSKA (reference sequence). The CDR3 protein is CSALDRSAGEQYF. CDR3 nucleotide sequence: TGCAGTGCCCTGGACAGGTCCGCCGGGGAGCAGTACTTC.

This rearrangement joins TRBV28 to TRBJ1-2; weak D call: TRBD1 (5 bases). CDR3 length: 12 residues. V lost 8 bases, J lost 4 bases, and 11 bases lay in between. Germline assignment: CDR1 MDHEN and CDR2 SYDVKM. DNA of the CDR3: TGTGCCAGCTCGGGACGGAGCTATGGCTACACCTTC. It is translated as CASSGRSYGYTF.

This clonotype was recorded a few times. This sequence joins TRBV12-5 and TRBJ2-7; a possible D gene is TRBD2 (6 bases). Germline lookup yields CDR1 LGHNT and CDR2 FRNRAP. V dropped 1 base and J dropped 3 bases, with 13 bases sitting between them. CDR3 length: 15 amino acids. The CDR3 DNA reads TGTGCTAGTGGTTTGGACGCCGGGAGCCTCTACGAGCAGTACTTC. Translation: CASGLDAGSLYEQYF.

The chain combines TRBV7-9 with TRBJ1-1; D ambiguous. Germline V gives CDR1 SEHNR, CDR2 FQNEAQ (reference sequence). Trimming removed 5 bases from V and 3 bases from J, with 16 bases in between. This CDR3 has 15 residues. The DNA for the CDR3 is TGTGCCAGCAGCCCCTTTGGGCGGGCGGACACTGAAGCTTTCTTT. This gives the protein CASSPFGRADTEAFF.

Points on this clonotype: An end of the junction does not agree with germline; a read error may underlie this. In nucleotides, the CDR3 is TGCAGCGTTGAAGAGGGAAGCTATGACTACACCTTC. This codes for CSVEEGSYDYTF. The chain joins TRBV29-1 to TRBJ1-2; D not certain. The CDR3 spans 12 residues. Germline CDR1 reads SQVTM; CDR2 reads ANQGSEA.

This clonotype was seen a few times. The V call is TRBV6-6, the J call TRBJ1-2, with 8 nucleotides matching TRBD1. The V segment lost 5 bases and the J segment 6 bases; nucleotides outside the gene matches: 8. There are 14 residues in the CDR3. CDR1 and CDR2 from the germline V gene are MNHNY and SVGAGI (reference sequence). CDR3: CASSPVGTGDGYTF. The CDR3 DNA follows: TGTGCCAGCAGTCCCGTCGGGACAGGAGATGGCTACACCTTC.

There are a few counts of this clonotype. The chain couples TRBV4-1 to TRBJ2-5; 8 bases align to TRBD2. The CDR3 runs to 15 residues. The J segment lost 4 bases and the V segment lost 1 base, leaving 5 bases of the junction unmatched. Germline-derived CDR1 and CDR2 are MGHRA and YSYEKL. The CDR3 bases are TGCGCCAGCAGCCAAGTACCAACTAGCGGAGAGACCCAGTACTTC. It yields the protein CASSQVPTSGETQYF.

This clonotype appeared a few times. This chain links TRBV7-2 with TRBJ2-7; tentative D call: TRBD1 (6 bases). The V end was cut by 7 bases, the J end by 0 bases, with 13 bases between. The CDR3 runs to 14 residues. Germline V gives CDR1 SGHTA, CDR2 FQGNSA. The CDR3: CASKTQGTSYEQYF. The CDR3 DNA reads as TGTGCCAGCAAGACCCAGGGGACCTCCTACGAGCAGTACTTC.

There are a few counts of this clonotype. The J gene is TRBJ2-3, the V gene TRBV29-1; TRBD2 might be the D (5 bases). The V gene lost 4 bases and the J gene lost 2 bases, with 10 bases spanning the gap. CDR1 and CDR2 (germline): SQVTM, ANQGSEA. This CDR3 region has 13 residues. CDR3 DNA: TGCAGCGTTGTAACCGGGGACACAGATACGCAGTATTTT. Translating it yields CSVVTGDTDTQYF.

The CDR3 sequence is CASSYSRSWDEQYF. The CDR3, as DNA: TGTGCCAGCAGCTACTCCAGGAGCTGGGACGAGCAGTACTTC. This chain links TRBV7-9 with TRBJ2-7; D not certain. V lost 4 bases, J lost 5 bases, and 15 bases lay in between. Germline V gives CDR1 SEHNR, CDR2 FQNEAQ (reference sequence). The CDR3 consists of 14 residues.